This T cell receptor beta chain was observed in a study of response to subunit inactivated influenza vaccine. Study-wide results and caveats: Each seasonal influenza vaccination recruits few new T cells, the authors suggested.

TCRdb called the RT-PCR reads again in MiXCR, with one record for every CDR3 protein. The data contain about 800,000 distinct CDR3 sequences, approximately 22% of them singletons. In the case of this clonotype: Its cognate antigen is unknown.

This CDR3 comprises 15 residues. With V trimmed by 6 bases and J by 5 bases, 8 bases remained unmatched. The sequences come from PBMCs from blood, collected 4 to 6 days after vaccination. The V call is TRBV12-3 or TRBV12-4, the J call TRBJ2-7, with 12 bases that match TRBD2. This clonotype originated in a man between 50 and 59 years old who received an inactivated influenza vaccine. The CDR3 reads CASSPLAGGFNEQYF. The CDR3 bases are TGTGCCAGCAGCCCCCTAGCGGGAGGGTTCAACGAGCAGTACTTC.